This passage covers 16 T cell receptor beta chains from one sample sequenced in a study of shared clonotypes between healthy human individuals. Sequencing used immunoSEQ multiplex PCR; TCRdb keeps in-frame clones, though not all of them. The sample contains roughly 2.5 million clones, more than 80% of which appear only once. Material: naive CD4+ T cells sorted from blood. Described subset: CD45RA+ positively selected. These receptors originate from a man between 18 and 35 years old in good health.

This clone was picked up one time. V gene TRBV5-8 combines with J gene TRBJ2-7; D possibly matches TRBD1 or TRBD2 (5 bases each). The CDR3 is made up of 14 amino acids. Germline V CDR1 and CDR2: SGHTS, YDEGEE. Trimming removed 5 bases from V and 5 bases from J, with 17 bases in between. CDR3 sequence reads: CASRKTAGTHEQYF. The CDR3 DNA sequence: TGTGCCAGCAGAAAAACCGCAGGGACCCACGAGCAGTACTTC.

Note on this clone: The same CDR3 can be traced to other DNA sequences in this sample. This chain links TRBV18 with TRBJ2-5, with a weak D call TRBD2 (6 bases). Trimming removed 3 bases from V and 2 bases from J, with 10 bases in between. The CDR3 is 14 residues long. Germline-derived CDR1 and CDR2 are KGHSH and LQKENI. CDR3 sequence (DNA): TGTGCCAGCTCACCTAGCGGCAGTCAAGAGACCCAGTACTTC. It yields the protein CASSPSGSQETQYF.

The chain has TRBV5-1 and TRBJ1-2; weak D call: TRBD1 (5 bases). The V and J ends lost 6 bases and 8 bases respectively, with 20 bases between them. There are 14 residues in the CDR3. Germline CDR1 is SGHRS and CDR2 is YFSETQ. CDR3: CASTDPQGLGGYTF. The CDR3 DNA reads TGCGCCAGCACGGACCCCCAGGGCTTGGGGGGCTACACCTTC.

The V gene is TRBV12-5, the J gene TRBJ1-1; no firm D call. Germline assignment: CDR1 LGHNT and CDR2 FRNRAP. Trimming took 3 bases from V and 8 from J, leaving 22 bases between them. The CDR3 extends over 16 amino acids. The CDR3 coding sequence is TGTGCTAGTGGTTTCCTGATCGATAGGGTGGTCGTAGAAGCTTTCTTT. Translated: CASGFLIDRVVVEAFF.

V is TRBV27 and J is TRBJ2-7; TRBD2 matches at 7 bases. CDR1 MNHEY and CDR2 SMNVEV come from the germline V gene (reference sequence). The CDR3 covers 15 residues. V shed 2 bases and J 2 bases; nucleotides not matched to a gene: 6. The CDR3 DNA reads as TGTGCCAGCAGTTTAAAAGCGGGACTACCCTACGAGCAGTACTTC. Its protein product is CASSLKAGLPYEQYF.

The V gene is TRBV10-3, the J gene TRBJ2-7; TRBD2 agrees at 13 bases. This CDR3 region has 15 residues. J lost 3 bases, V lost 5 bases, and 4 bases had no gene match. CDR1 ENHRY and CDR2 SYGVKD come from the germline V gene. The CDR3 sequence: CAISPRTSGGYEQYF. As DNA, the CDR3 is TGTGCCATCAGTCCCCGGACTAGCGGGGGCTACGAGCAGTACTTC.

This clone was detected only a few times. The rearrangement joins TRBV4-1 to TRBJ1-1, with D tentatively TRBD1 (5 bases). This CDR3 is built from 14 residues. Trimming cost V 0 bases and J 5 bases, with 10 bases left between them. CDR1 and CDR2 from the germline V gene are MGHRA and YSYEKL. The CDR3 nucleotides are TGCGCCAGCAGCCAAGATCCTGGGGCAACTGAAGCTTTCTTT. Amino acid sequence: CASSQDPGATEAFF.

The rearrangement links TRBV2 to TRBJ1-6; TRBD1 might be the D (5 bases). CDR3 length: 16 amino acids. The ends were cut back, 4 bases at V and 6 bases at J, with 16 bases in the middle. Germline-derived CDR1 and CDR2 are SNHLY and FYNNEI. CDR3 bases: TGTGCCAGCAGTGCCGATCAGGGACGGACTAATTCACCCCTCCACTTT. Translation gives CASSADQGRTNSPLHF.

The CDR3 protein is CASSPRTGGTGELFF. In DNA form, the CDR3 reads TGTGCCAGCAGCCCGCGGACTGGCGGAACCGGGGAGCTGTTTTTT. J is TRBJ2-2 and V is TRBV11-2, with D perhaps TRBD2 (5 bases). Germline assignment: CDR1 SGHAT and CDR2 FQNNGV. There are 15 residues in the CDR3. V dropped 5 bases and J dropped 5 bases, with 15 bases sitting between them. The full variable domain, rest sourced from reference TRBV11-2 and TRBJ2-2, is EAGVAQSPRYKIIEKRQSVAFWCNPISGHATLYWYQQILGQGPKLLIQFQNNGVVDDSQLPKDRFSAERLKGVDSTLKIQPAKLEDSAVYLCASSPRTGGTGELFFGEGSRLTVL.

The chain carries TRBV14 and TRBJ2-7; 10 nucleotides match TRBD1. V shed 4 bases, J shed 6 bases, and the junction held 12 bases outside the gene matches. Germline-derived CDR1 and CDR2 are SGHDN and FVKESK. The CDR3 totals 16 residues. The CDR3 region is CASSPEHRTGGREQYF. The DNA of the CDR3 is TGTGCCAGCAGCCCCGAACATCGGACAGGGGGTCGCGAGCAGTACTTC.

The chain is built from TRBV18 and TRBJ1-1; D gene uncertain. The CDR3 runs 12 residues. From germline, CDR1 is KGHSH and CDR2 LQKENI. V was shortened by 1 base and J by 5 bases, with 5 bases between the two germline ends. The CDR3, as DNA: TGTGCCAGCTCACCACTTCAGACTGAAGCTTTCTTT. Its translation: CASSPLQTEAFF.

The count of this clone is one. The chain joins TRBV19 to TRBJ1-3, with 7 bases lining up with TRBD1. The CDR3 is made up of 15 amino acids. The germline V gene encodes CDR1 LNHDA and CDR2 SQIVND (reference sequence). V gave up 5 bases and J gave up 5 bases; unmatched junction bases: 9. This CDR3 reads CASSPGTVPRNTIYF. The CDR3 DNA reads as TGTGCCAGTAGTCCGGGGACAGTACCAAGAAACACCATATATTTT.

The gene calls are TRBV2 and TRBJ1-5, with a possible D match to TRBD1 (6 bases). The V end lost 6 bases, the J end lost 4 bases, and 10 bases lay between the germline ends. CDR1 and CDR2 from the germline V gene are SNHLY and FYNNEI. This CDR3 is 13 amino acids long. The CDR3 DNA reads TGTGCCAGCAGCCGGGACACTAATCAGCCCCAGCATTTT. This codes for CASSRDTNQPQHF.

With respect to this clone: Other DNA sequences from this sample encode an identical CDR3 as well. The rearrangement links TRBV5-1 to TRBJ2-1; TRBD2 might be the D (7 bases). V lost 2 bases to trimming and J lost 0 bases, with 9 bases between them. This CDR3 is 15 amino acids long. Per germline, CDR1 SGHRS and CDR2 YFSETQ. CDR3 nucleotides: TGCGCCAGCAGCTTAGGGGGGGTCTCCTACAATGAGCAGTTCTTC. Protein: CASSLGGVSYNEQFF.

The chain recombines TRBV2 with TRBJ2-1; the match to TRBD2 covers 7 bases. Germline V gene sequence: CDR1 SNHLY, CDR2 FYNNEI. The CDR3 is 15 residues long. The V and J ends lost 1 base and 5 bases, in that order; junction bases with no gene match: 5. The CDR3 DNA follows: TGTGCCAGCAGTGAAGGAACTAGCGCTCACAATGAGCAGTTCTTC. As protein: CASSEGTSAHNEQFF.

This clone was observed a single time. Other DNA sequences in this specimen translate into the identical CDR3. The chain has TRBV6-5 and TRBJ2-7, with D perhaps TRBD2 (5 bases). Trimming took off 4 bases at V and 2 bases at J, with 6 bases between the two ends. The CDR3 runs to 12 residues. The germline CDR1 and CDR2 sequences are MNHEY and SVGAGI. The CDR3 loop reads CASSSGTYEQYF. The CDR3 DNA reads as TGTGCCAGCAGTTCGGGGACCTACGAGCAGTACTTC.